The source of this T cell receptor (beta chain) is a study of T-cell reconstitution after alpha-beta-depleted transplantation in children listed by TCRdb under 2016. About the study as a whole: Using TCR repertoire profiling, the study quantitatively followed how T-cell immune reconstitution unfolded in children after TCRalphabeta/CD19-depleted allogeneic hematopoietic cell transplantation. The full study reports these points: In some patients, the high TCRbeta diversity seen at day 60 was put down to recipient T cells and intrathymic progenitors that had survived conditioning. About two months after transplant, the apparently early recovery of alphabetaT-cell counts reportedly depended on just several hundred clones that had expanded rapidly and came from non-depleted graft cells. The frequencies of hyperexpanded clones fell over the following months, and after one year, T-cell counts and TCRbeta diversity were mostly attributed to newly produced T cells.

The meaning of the sample's treatment or condition label: allogeneic hematopoietic cell transplantation with graft depleted of TCRalphabeta T cells and CD19 B cells. The children who served as transplant recipients had been given grafts of TCRalphabeta/CD19-depleted allogeneic hematopoietic cells. Via the germline V gene (reference sequence), CDR1 is DFQATT and CDR2 SNEGSKA. Counted from cysteine to phenylalanine, this CDR3 has 15 amino acids. Just the 45-base CDR3 DNA is kept, in frame starting at base 1. From V the trimming removes 2 bases and from J it removes 2 bases, while the gene matches leave 3 bases of the junction unaccounted for. The sample holds many counts of this clonotype. What this receptor recognizes is not known. There are no base qualities to consult, and no much larger clone falls within one base. Library generation was performed with PCR. TCRdb names Illumina HiSeq 2500 as the instrument used. To normalize quantification of the TCRbeta repertoire, the TCR libraries were built with molecular barcoding that relied on unique molecular identifiers. Clones were called with MiXCR by TCRdb after fastp trimmed the public reads at Q25, and only in-frame beta chains were retained. Entries are consolidated by CDR3 protein sequence, retaining the most common genes and DNA. The sample table shows about 490,000 distinct CDR3 sequences, and approximately 10% are seen once. 2% to 2.5% of the sample rests with the top ten.

The TCR comes from a child younger than 10 with inherited bone marrow failure, due to receive a stem cell transplant. The sequence links TRBV20-1 to TRBJ2-6; 7 nucleotides in the junction match TRBD1. The sample consisted of PBMCs, taken before TCRalphabeta/CD19-depleted stem cell transplant. The CDR3 protein sequence reads: CSARIQGAGANVLTF. In nucleotides, the sequence is TGCAGTGCTAGAATTCAGGGGGCTGGGGCCAACGTCCTGACTTTC.